This T cell receptor (beta chain) was documented in a study of response to subunit inactivated influenza vaccine. Study-wide results and caveats: The authors suggested that few new T cells are recruited per seasonal influenza vaccination.

The CDR3 covers 14 residues. CDR1 SGHKS and CDR2 YYEKEE come from the germline V gene (reference sequence). J lost 2 bases, V lost 4 bases, and 5 bases had no gene match. This clonotype was seen repeatedly, ten times or more. Its target is not known. In TCRdb, the RT-PCR reads were re-called with MiXCR into one record per CDR3 protein. The sample has 500,000 or so distinct CDR3 sequences, roughly 11% seen once. This TCR was sampled from a man aged 45-65 years who received an inactivated influenza vaccine. This material consisted of PBMCs from blood, taken about 6 weeks after vaccination. This chain links TRBV5-5 with TRBJ2-7; 8 bases fit TRBD1. The chain's CDR3 is CASSRGQGTYEQYF. CDR3 coding DNA: TGTGCCAGCAGCCGAGGACAGGGTACCTACGAGCAGTACTTC.